Following are 26 T cell receptor beta chains from one sample sequenced in a study of blood T cell repertoires in COVID-19. Sequencing used immunoSEQ multiplex PCR; TCRdb keeps in-frame clones, though not all of them. The sample comprises around 160,000 clones, roughly 76% of which are singletons, and about 8% rests with the top ten. Material: peripheral blood. The receptors come from a human donor with acute or convalescent COVID-19. The donor label of this sample is uncertain.

The rearrangement joins TRBV6-2 or TRBV6-3 to TRBJ1-3; tentatively, D is TRBD1 (6 bases). The ends were cut back, 2 bases at V and 0 bases at J, with 8 bases in the middle. This CDR3 region has 15 residues. Per germline, CDR1 MNHEY and CDR2 SVGEGT. CDR3 nucleotide sequence: TGTGCCAGCAGTTACGACAGGAGCTCTGGAAACACCATATATTTT. Protein product: CASSYDRSSGNTIYF.

The V gene is TRBV7-8, the J gene TRBJ1-4, with D perhaps TRBD1 (5 bases). Per the germline V gene, CDR1 is SGHVS and CDR2 is FQNEAQ. This CDR3 is built from 15 residues. The germline V and J ends were trimmed by 1 base and 8 bases, with 14 bases remaining between them. DNA for the CDR3: TGTGCCAGCAGCTTAGTGGCGCAGGGTGGGGAAAAACTGTTTTTT. It yields the protein CASSLVAQGGEKLFF.

CDR3 residues: CASSFPFSSSTDTQYF. CDR3 in DNA: TGTGCCAGCAGTTTCCCCTTTTCTTCGAGCACAGATACGCAGTATTTT. This chain connects TRBV6-2 or TRBV6-3 to TRBJ2-3; D unresolved. Germline V lookup: CDR1 MNHEY, CDR2 SVGEGT. The CDR3 covers 16 residues. V lost 4 bases to trimming and J lost 0 bases, with 14 bases between them.

The DNA for the CDR3 is TGCGCCAGCACGGAGTTGAGGAACACTGAAGCTTTCTTT. This gives the protein CASTELRNTEAFF. The chain is built from TRBV5-1 and TRBJ1-1, with unresolved D. Germline lookup yields CDR1 SGHRS and CDR2 YFSETQ. This CDR3 region has 13 residues. With 6 bases removed from V and 1 base from J, the gap between germline ends came to 10 bases. Together with reference TRBV5-1 and TRBJ1-1, the CDR3 gives the full variable domain: KAGVTQTPRYLIKTRGQQVTLSCSPISGHRSVSWYQQTPGQGLQFLFEYFSETQRNKGNFPGRFSGRQFSNSRSEMNVSTLELGDSALYLCASTELRNTEAFFGQGTRLTVV.

V usage is TRBV7-2 and J usage is TRBJ2-2, with TRBD1 matching over 8 bases. V lost 3 bases to trimming and J lost 3 bases; unmatched junction nucleotides: 9. CDR1 is SGHTA and CDR2 is FQGNSA in the germline V gene. The length of the CDR3 is 17 residues. The CDR3 nucleotides are TGTGCCAGCAGCTTCTCAGGACAGGGTGGTTACACCGGGGAGCTGTTTTTT. Its protein product is CASSFSGQGGYTGELFF. The whole variable domain, filled in from reference TRBV7-2 and TRBJ2-2, reads GAGVSQSPSNKVTEKGKDVELRCDPISGHTALYWYRQSLGQGLEFLIYFQGNSAPDKSGLPSDRFSAERTGGSVSTLTIQRTQQEDSAVYLCASSFSGQGGYTGELFFGEGSRLTVL.

This chain uses TRBV6-5 with TRBJ2-5; possibly TRBD1 for D (6 bases). The germline V and J ends were trimmed by 2 bases and 4 bases, with 17 bases remaining between them. The CDR3 spans 16 residues. CDR1 MNHEY and CDR2 SVGAGI come from the germline V gene. This CDR3 reads CASSYRVSQGLETQYF. The CDR3 DNA reads as TGTGCCAGCAGTTACAGGGTCAGTCAGGGGCTAGAGACCCAGTACTTC.

V and J are TRBV5-4 and TRBJ1-3; no clear D gene. Between the trimmed V and J ends, which lost 3 bases and 0 bases, there was a span of 10 bases. This CDR3 contains 15 residues. In germline, CDR1 is SGHNT, CDR2 YYREEE (reference sequence). The CDR3 DNA reads TGTGCCAGCAGCTGGGGAGGTAGCTCTGGAAACACCATATATTTT. As protein: CASSWGGSSGNTIYF.

V and J are TRBV27 and TRBJ1-5, with unresolved D. CDR1 is MNHEY and CDR2 is SMNVEV in the germline V gene (reference sequence). There are 14 residues in the CDR3. The germline V and J ends were trimmed by 3 bases and 2 bases, with 8 bases remaining between them. The CDR3 loop reads CASSFSSGNQPQHF. In DNA form, the CDR3 reads TGTGCCAGCAGTTTTTCCTCCGGCAATCAGCCCCAGCATTTT.

This clone came up once. The chain is built from TRBV6-5 and TRBJ2-2; D possibly corresponds to TRBD2 (5 bases). V gave up 7 bases and J gave up 5 bases, with 11 bases separating them. The CDR3 is 13 residues long. CDR1 is MNHEY and CDR2 is SVGAGI in the germline V gene. CDR3 DNA: TGTGCCAGCAAGGGAGCCCGTACCGGGGAGCTGTTTTTT. Its translation: CASKGARTGELFF.

The DNA of the CDR3 is TGTGCCAGCAGTTTGACAGGGGGCAATCAGCCCCAGCATTTT. This translates into CASSLTGGNQPQHF. The rearrangement uses TRBV9 and TRBJ1-5; TRBD1 matches at 8 bases. Germline V gene lookup returns CDR1 SGDLS and CDR2 YYNGEE. The CDR3 consists of 14 residues. Unmatched junction bases numbered 3, after V lost 5 bases and J lost 2 bases.

This chain uses TRBV13 with TRBJ2-5, with D perhaps matching TRBD2 (5 bases). Germline V lookup: CDR1 PRHDT, CDR2 FYEKMQ (reference sequence). The V end was cut by 2 bases, the J end by 0 bases, with 10 bases between. This CDR3 contains 15 residues. CDR3 amino acids: CASSLWRQDQETQYF. Written as DNA, the CDR3 is TGTGCCAGCAGCTTATGGAGGCAGGACCAAGAGACCCAGTACTTC.

The chain employs TRBV4-1 and TRBJ2-7, with 7 positions matching TRBD2. With 4 bases clipped from V and 3 bases from J, the junction kept 6 bases outside the gene matches. The CDR3 totals 14 residues. Germline V gene lookup returns CDR1 MGHRA and CDR2 YSYEKL. CDR3 sequence: CASSLREGDYEQYV. CDR3 nucleotides: TGCGCCAGCAGCCTCAGGGAGGGAGACTACGAGCAGTACGTC.

The chain carries TRBV30 and TRBJ1-2; 7 bases line up with TRBD1. CDR3 length: 14 amino acids. Germline V gene sequence: CDR1 GTSNPN, CDR2 SVGIG (reference sequence). Unmatched junction bases numbered 13, after V lost 4 bases and J lost 8 bases. CDR3 sequence: CAWTGTARSRGYTF. In DNA, the CDR3 is TGTGCCTGGACGGGGACAGCCCGGTCACGGGGCTACACCTTC.

The chain combines TRBV18 with TRBJ1-2; 7 bases agree with TRBD1. Germline loops: CDR1 KGHSH, CDR2 LQKENI. V was clipped by 3 bases and J by 6 bases; unmatched bases: 10. This CDR3 is built from 15 residues. The CDR3 nucleotides are TGTGCCAGCTCACCCTCCCAGACAGGGTTGGATGGCTACACCTTC. Translated, it gives CASSPSQTGLDGYTF.

This chain links TRBV5-1 with TRBJ1-1; 7 nucleotides line up with TRBD1. Per the germline V gene, CDR1 is SGHRS and CDR2 is YFSETQ. CDR3 size: 14 residues. V dropped 0 bases and J dropped 5; count of bases not matched to a gene: 4. The CDR3 nucleotides are TGCGCCAGCAGCTTGGATGGACAGGCAACTGAAGCTTTCTTT. It translates to CASSLDGQATEAFF. Looking up the rest from reference TRBV5-1 and TRBJ1-1 gives the full variable domain: KAGVTQTPRYLIKTRGQQVTLSCSPISGHRSVSWYQQTPGQGLQFLFEYFSETQRNKGNFPGRFSGRQFSNSRSEMNVSTLELGDSALYLCASSLDGQATEAFFGQGTRLTVV.

CDR3 sequence: CAATPGGRSPLHF. The DNA of the CDR3 is TGTGCCGCTACTCCAGGGGGGCGATCACCCCTCCACTTT. This chain links TRBV10-3 with TRBJ1-6, with TRBD1 identical over 7 bases. CDR3 length: 13 residues. V trimming: 11 bases; J trimming: 10 bases; junction bases outside the gene matches: 11. Per the germline V gene, CDR1 is ENHRY and CDR2 is SYGVKD.

The chain couples TRBV10-3 to TRBJ2-1, with D tentatively TRBD1 (6 bases). Germline CDR1 and CDR2: ENHRY and SYGVKD. V was pared by 3 bases and J by 7 bases, with 22 bases between. The CDR3 runs 17 residues. CDR3 in DNA: TGTGCCATCAGTGACCCAACCGGGACAAAGTTGAAGAATGAGCAGTTCTTC. Amino acids: CAISDPTGTKLKNEQFF.

This chain joins TRBV27 and TRBJ2-1; 11 nucleotides match TRBD2. CDR3 length equals 15 residues. With V trimmed by 5 bases and J by 5 bases, 5 bases remained unmatched. CDR1 is MNHEY, CDR2 SMNVEV, per germline (reference sequence). The CDR3 DNA reads as TGTGCCAGCAGTGCCGGGACTAGCGGTAACAATGAGCAGTTCTTC. Translated, it gives CASSAGTSGNNEQFF.

The genes are TRBV2 and TRBJ2-2; 9 positions match TRBD1. This CDR3 region has 15 residues. Germline-derived CDR1 and CDR2 are SNHLY and FYNNEI. V lost 5 bases, J lost 3 bases, and 4 bases stayed unmatched. CDR3 region: CASSKQGADTGELFF. For the CDR3, the DNA is TGTGCCAGCAGTAAACAGGGGGCGGACACCGGGGAGCTGTTTTTT.

This chain links TRBV4-2 with TRBJ2-2; no clear D gene. The CDR3 covers 13 residues. With 0 bases removed from V and 6 bases from J, the gap between germline ends came to 5 bases. In germline, CDR1 is LGHNA, CDR2 YNFKEQ. This chain's CDR3 is CASSQERAGELFF. As DNA, the CDR3 is TGTGCCAGCAGCCAAGAACGGGCCGGGGAGCTGTTTTTT.

This clone has a handful of counts. This chain uses TRBV9 with TRBJ1-2, with 8 bases matching TRBD1. This CDR3 spans 17 amino acids. The junction had 12 bases not matched to a gene; V was cut back by 3 bases and J by 2 bases. In germline, CDR1 is SGDLS, CDR2 YYNGEE. The CDR3 spells CASSARRVAGGNYGYTF. Here the CDR3 DNA reads TGTGCCAGCAGCGCGAGAAGGGTGGCAGGGGGCAACTATGGCTACACCTTC.

The chain carries TRBV7-9 and TRBJ2-5; TRBD2 matches 8 bases. Germline assignment: CDR1 SEHNR and CDR2 FQNEAQ (reference sequence). This CDR3 is built from 14 residues. V lost 4 bases to trimming and J lost 5 bases; unmatched junction nucleotides: 6. CDR3: CASSSGTRGETQYF. The CDR3 DNA follows: TGTGCCAGCAGCTCCGGGACTAGAGGCGAGACCCAGTACTTC.

This clone appeared a single time. V gene TRBV27 combines with J gene TRBJ1-4, with 7 positions matching TRBD1. CDR3 length: 15 residues. Germline V gene data show CDR1 as MNHEY and CDR2 as SMNVEV (reference sequence). Trimming cost V 3 bases and J 7 bases; bases outside gene matches: 8. CDR3 sequence: CASSFGRRGREKLFF. The CDR3 bases are TGTGCCAGCAGTTTTGGGCGAAGGGGGCGTGAAAAACTGTTTTTT.

The chain recombines TRBV13 with TRBJ2-1; 9 nucleotides line up with TRBD1. The germline V gene has CDR1 PRHDT and CDR2 FYEKMQ (reference sequence). J gave up 5 bases and V 4 bases, and 6 bases lay outside the gene matches. The CDR3 totals 15 residues. CDR3: CASSSVDRGDNEQFF. The CDR3 nucleotides are TGTGCCAGCAGCTCCGTTGACAGGGGGGACAATGAGCAGTTCTTC. Using reference TRBV13 and TRBJ2-1 for the parts outside the CDR3, the full variable domain is AAGVIQSPRHLIKEKRETATLKCYPIPRHDTVYWYQQGPGQDPQFLISFYEKMQSDKGSIPDRFSAQQFSDYHSELNMSSLELGDSALYFCASSSVDRGDNEQFFGPGTRLTVL.

The V call is TRBV7-2, the J call TRBJ1-1; D not resolved. V was trimmed by 3 bases and J by 1 base, leaving 6 bases between them. Germline-derived CDR1 and CDR2 are SGHTA and FQGNSA. The CDR3 extends over 13 amino acids. CDR3 in amino acids: CASSFAENTEAFF. The CDR3 DNA reads TGTGCCAGCAGCTTCGCGGAGAACACTGAAGCTTTCTTT.

The V and J genes are TRBV11-2 and TRBJ1-1, with TRBD1 matching over 8 bases. The CDR3 totals 16 residues. Germline-derived CDR1 and CDR2 are SGHAT and FQNNGV. Unmatched junction bases numbered 9, after V lost 1 base and J lost 5 bases. The CDR3 DNA reads TGTGCCAGCAGCTTAGGCCGGACAGGGTGGAGGACTGAAGCTTTCTTT. Its translation: CASSLGRTGWRTEAFF.